This TCR beta chain was recovered during a study of regulatory T cells in long-lasting Graves disease. The CDR3 spans 15 residues. The V end was cut by 5 bases, the J end by 0 bases, with 11 bases between. There are many counts of this clonotype. Its target is not known. Time point in this sample: persistent/refractory GD, antithyroid drugs over 5 years with positive TRAb. With RNA extracted from PBMCs as input, the TCR library was made. Construction of the TCR beta libraries employed iRepertoire HTBI primers in conjunction with Arm-PCR of CDR3 regions. As handled by the study authors: Identified segments across samples numbered about 56 TRBV and 14 to 15 TRBJ. TCRdb called the multiplex PCR reads again in MiXCR, with one record for every CDR3 protein. The V and J calls and clone size come from TCRdb's table, not from the authors' own analysis. Found here are around 450,000 distinct CDR3 sequences, 20% to 25% of them singletons; the top ten hold around 7%.

Whole-study results and caveats: Since the sample size was small, accuracy may have been reduced. What was studied was peripheral blood only, and not thyroid tissue. The number of shared public clonotypes was higher in persistent patients (roughly 2,800) than new patients (just over 950).

The sequence came from a female donor with Graves disease. The V and J genes are TRBV12-3 or TRBV12-4 and TRBJ1-5; D ambiguous. This specimen was peripheral blood mononuclear cells (PBMCs), taken when the disease was refractory, from a patient treated with antithyroid drugs. In DNA form, the CDR3 reads TGTGCCAGCAGTGCCCAGGAGGCTAGCAATCAGCCCCAGCATTTT. It is translated as CASSAQEASNQPQHF.